Below are 24 T cell receptor beta chains sequenced from a single sample in a study of blood T cell repertoires in COVID-19. The protocol was immunoSEQ multiplex PCR, while the TCRdb copy is restricted to in-frame clones and leaves out a portion. The data hold approximately 85,000 clones, with around 91% observed a single time. The sample was peripheral blood. These receptors were collected from a woman older than 75 with active or convalescent COVID-19.

CDR3 nucleotide sequence: TGCGCCAGCAGCCAAGAAAGCGTCAGCTCCTACGAGCAGTACTTC. Residues: CASSQESVSSYEQYF. This sequence joins TRBV4-3 and TRBJ2-7; no firm D call. There are 15 residues in the CDR3. Germline CDR1 and CDR2: LGHNA and YSLEER. V was pared by 0 bases and J by 0 bases, with 9 bases between.

This clone was counted a single time. The rearrangement joins TRBV6-5 to TRBJ1-4; 7 bases map to TRBD1. The CDR3 length is 15 residues. The J segment lost 3 bases and the V segment lost 2 bases, leaving 3 bases of the junction unmatched. The V gene's germline CDR1 is MNHEY and CDR2 SVGAGI. Here the CDR3 reads CASSYRGLANEKLFF. The CDR3, as DNA: TGTGCCAGCAGTTACAGGGGGCTAGCTAATGAAAAACTGTTTTTT.

A remark on this clone: It is likely a read error, because the conserved phenylalanine at the end of the CDR3 is missing. The DNA is left out, because the CDR3 cannot be placed on it with certainty; the CDR3 is given as TCRdb lists it. This chain connects TRBV24-1 to TRBJ1-2. The CDR3 sequence runs 16 residues, both termini included. The germline V gene encodes CDR1 KGHDR and CDR2 SFDVKD. The chain's CDR3 is CATSGGGLPIDSAPPA.

The rearrangement uses TRBV19 and TRBJ2-3, with 7 nucleotides matching TRBD2. The V gene's germline CDR1 is LNHDA and CDR2 SQIVND (reference sequence). The CDR3 consists of 17 residues. J lost 4 bases, V lost 3 bases, and 13 bases had no gene match. The CDR3 spells CASSIYAGDAFADTQYF. CDR3 DNA sequence: TGTGCCAGTAGTATTTACGCGGGAGACGCTTTCGCAGATACGCAGTATTTT.

This chain joins TRBV9 and TRBJ2-7; 7 positions agree with TRBD1. This CDR3 comprises 15 residues. V lost 2 bases, J lost 0 bases, and 5 bases stayed unmatched. Germline V lookup: CDR1 SGDLS, CDR2 YYNGEE. DNA for the CDR3: TGTGCCAGCAGCGTCGGACAGGACCCCTCCTACGAGCAGTACTTC. Amino acid sequence: CASSVGQDPSYEQYF.

The chain joins TRBV15 to TRBJ2-1; 7 bases are a match to TRBD2. V dropped 5 bases and J dropped 0; count of bases not matched to a gene: 7. Per germline, CDR1 LNHNV and CDR2 YYDKDF (reference sequence). This CDR3 is 16 amino acids long. The CDR3: CATSGLAASSYNEQFF. The CDR3 DNA follows: TGTGCCACCAGCGGCCTAGCGGCTTCCTCCTACAATGAGCAGTTCTTC.

The gene calls are TRBV5-4 and TRBJ2-5, with D possibly matching TRBD2 (6 bases). V dropped 5 bases and J dropped 5 bases, with 7 bases sitting between them. Per the germline V gene, CDR1 is SGHNT and CDR2 is YYREEE (reference sequence). CDR3 size: 11 residues. The CDR3, as DNA: TGTGCCAGCAGTGGGGGGGAGACCCAGTACTTC. Its translation is CASSGGETQYF.

This chain connects TRBV7-3 to TRBJ2-1; 11 bases line up with TRBD2. V lost 5 bases to trimming and J lost 7 bases; unmatched junction nucleotides: 7. This CDR3 has 15 amino acids. Germline V lookup: CDR1 SGHTA, CDR2 FQGTGA. Here the CDR3 reads CASSNRLAGLNEQFF. CDR3 nucleotides: TGTGCCAGCAGCAATCGACTAGCGGGATTGAATGAGCAGTTCTTC. The full variable domain, with the rest looked up from reference TRBV7-3 and TRBJ2-1, is GAGVSQTPSNKVTEKGKYVELRCDPISGHTALYWYRQSLGQGPEFLIYFQGTGAADDSGLPNDRFFAVRPEGSVSTLKIQRTERGDSAVYLCASSNRLAGLNEQFFGPGTRLTVL.

About this clone itself: Other DNA sequences in this sample translate to the same CDR3. This chain links TRBV5-4 with TRBJ2-3; TRBD1 aligns across 12 bases. The CDR3 spans 15 residues. The junction had 3 bases not matched to a gene; V was cut back by 5 bases and J by 2 bases. Germline lookup yields CDR1 SGHNT and CDR2 YYREEE (reference sequence). The CDR3 protein is CASSSGQGATDTQYF. CDR3 nucleotide sequence: TGTGCCAGCAGTTCGGGACAGGGGGCCACAGATACGCAGTATTTT.

The count of this clone is one. The chain couples TRBV11-2 to TRBJ2-7; 8 nucleotides match TRBD2. The germline gives CDR1 SGHAT, CDR2 FQNNGV. J was trimmed by 5 bases and V by 0 bases; bases with no gene match: 6. This CDR3 is built from 15 residues. CDR3 nucleotides: TGTGCCAGCAGCTTAGAAATAGCGGGAACCCACGAGCAGTACTTC. It translates to CASSLEIAGTHEQYF.

This chain joins TRBV7-9 and TRBJ1-3; D uncertain. This CDR3 spans 15 amino acids. V gave up 1 base and J gave up 2 bases, with 9 bases separating them. Germline values: CDR1 SEHNR, CDR2 FQNEAQ (reference sequence). As DNA, the CDR3 is TGTGCCAGCAGCTTAGGGGCAGCAACTGGAAACACCATATATTTT. Encoded protein: CASSLGAATGNTIYF.

V usage is TRBV24-1 and J usage is TRBJ2-1; 7 bases match TRBD2. Trimming took 4 bases from V and 13 from J; bases not matched to a gene: 9. Germline values: CDR1 KGHDR, CDR2 SFDVKD. CDR3 size: 13 residues. CDR3 residues: CATSDRGTIAQFF. The CDR3 DNA reads as TGTGCCACCAGTGACCGGGGGACTATTGCACAGTTCTTC.

V and J are TRBV27 and TRBJ1-6; 9 nucleotides align to TRBD1. Germline CDR1 MNHEY, CDR2 SMNVEV (reference sequence). The trim removed 10 bases at V and 2 bases at J, leaving 6 bases unmatched. This CDR3 is 15 amino acids long. The CDR3, as DNA: TGTGCCACCTCGGACAGGGGTCCCTATAATTCACCCCTCCACTTT. Protein product: CATSDRGPYNSPLHF.

This chain uses TRBV7-9 with TRBJ1-3, with D unclear. CDR1 and CDR2 from the germline V gene are SEHNR and FQNEAQ (reference sequence). The CDR3 extends over 15 amino acids. Deletions cut 3 bases from V and 10 bases from J, with 19 bases between. This CDR3 is CASSFNYLLRRTIYF. CDR3 in DNA: TGTGCCAGCAGCTTTAATTACTTGCTACGGAGGACCATATATTTT.

The CDR3 DNA sequence: TGTGCCAGCAGCCTTGGGACCGGGGGCTCTGGAAACACCATATATTTT. Its protein is CASSLGTGGSGNTIYF. The genes are TRBV7-6 and TRBJ1-3, with D possibly being TRBD1 (5 bases). The CDR3 contains 16 residues. The germline V gene encodes CDR1 SGHVS and CDR2 FNYEAQ. V was pared by 5 bases and J by 0 bases, with 14 bases between.

The V and J genes are TRBV6-5 and TRBJ1-1; 9 bases map to TRBD1. Germline V gene data show CDR1 as MNHEY and CDR2 as SVGAGI. The V gene end was trimmed by 5 bases and the J gene end by 2 bases; junction bases not matched to a gene: 6. This CDR3 spans 15 amino acids. The CDR3 region has the DNA TGTGCCAGCAGTCCATTAACAGGGGGCAACACTGAAGCTTTCTTT. Its protein is CASSPLTGGNTEAFF.

The chain couples TRBV7-9 to TRBJ2-2; a weak D match, TRBD2 (6 bases). Trimming stripped 3 bases from V and 3 bases from J, with 11 bases between. Germline-derived CDR1 and CDR2 are SEHNR and FQNEAQ (reference sequence). This CDR3 spans 15 amino acids. CDR3 loop: CASSLFASDTGELFF. In DNA, the CDR3 is TGTGCCAGCAGCTTGTTTGCTAGCGACACCGGGGAGCTGTTTTTT.

The chain recombines TRBV6-4 with TRBJ1-2, with 9 bases identical to TRBD1. From germline, CDR1 is MRHNA and CDR2 SNTAGT. Losses at the gene ends were 3 bases for V and 8 bases for J; bases not matched to a gene: 10. CDR3 length equals 15 residues. The CDR3 DNA follows: TGTGCCAGCAGTGAAACATTACAGGGGGCGAGGGGCTACACCTTC. It translates to CASSETLQGARGYTF.

This clone was seen more than once but under ten times. This chain links TRBV25-1 with TRBJ2-1, with D possibly TRBD2 on 6 matching bases. Looked up from germline, CDR1 is MGHDK and CDR2 is SYGVNS. This CDR3 spans 11 amino acids. V lost 7 bases and J 12 bases, leaving 13 bases between the germline ends. The CDR3 DNA reads TGTGCCAGCACTGAGGACTACCGGCAGTTCTTC. Translated, it gives CASTEDYRQFF.

V usage is TRBV19 and J usage is TRBJ2-5; possibly TRBD1 for D (6 bases). The CDR3 is 14 amino acids. Germline V gene data show CDR1 as LNHDA and CDR2 as SQIVND (reference sequence). The ends were cut back, 4 bases at V and 5 bases at J, with 14 bases in the middle. This chain's CDR3 is CASSSVGAGETQYF. CDR3 bases: TGTGCCAGTAGTAGTGTGGGGGCTGGGGAGACCCAGTACTTC.

As concerns this clone: Germline and junction disagree at one end, which may indicate a read error. V gene TRBV7-2 combines with J gene TRBJ2-7; TRBD2 agrees at 12 bases. This CDR3 contains 15 residues. Germline assignment: CDR1 SGHTA and CDR2 FQGNSA. In DNA, the CDR3 is TGTGCCAGCAGTTTAGGGACTAGCGGGTACTACGAGCAGTACTTC. Protein: CASSLGTSGYYEQYF. Full variable domain (outside the CDR3, taken from reference TRBV7-2 and TRBJ2-7): GAGVSQSPSNKVTEKGKDVELRCDPISGHTALYWYRQSLGQGLEFLIYFQGNSAPDKSGLPSDRFSAERTGGSVSTLTIQRTQQEDSAVYLCASSLGTSGYYEQYFGPGTRLTVT.

V and J are TRBV7-8 and TRBJ2-3, with 10 bases identical to TRBD2. This CDR3 spans 16 amino acids. After removal of 4 bases from V and 3 bases from J, the junction contained 7 bases not matched to a gene. Germline loops: CDR1 SGHVS, CDR2 FQNEAQ. The CDR3 spells CASSSVASGRTDTQYF. In DNA form, the CDR3 reads TGTGCCAGCAGCTCCGTGGCTAGCGGGAGAACAGATACGCAGTATTTT.

The CDR3 loop is CATSVVNRDNTGELFF. CDR3 DNA sequence: TGTGCCACCAGTGTCGTAAACCGGGATAACACCGGGGAGCTGTTTTTT. The chain uses TRBV24-1 and TRBJ2-2; tentatively, D is TRBD2 (5 bases). Germline CDR1 and CDR2: KGHDR and SFDVKD. V dropped 5 bases and J dropped 2 bases, with 14 bases sitting between them. The CDR3 has 16 amino acids.

The chain recombines TRBV3-1 (or the pseudogene TRBV3-2) with TRBJ1-1, with 7 bases that match TRBD1. V trimming: 4 bases; J trimming: 7 bases; junction bases outside the gene matches: 9. This CDR3 is built from 14 residues. Germline CDR1 and CDR2: LGHDT and YNNKEL (reference sequence). Here the CDR3 DNA reads TGTGCCAGCAGCCGACAGGGATTCGGCATTGAAGCTTTCTTT. This encodes CASSRQGFGIEAFF.